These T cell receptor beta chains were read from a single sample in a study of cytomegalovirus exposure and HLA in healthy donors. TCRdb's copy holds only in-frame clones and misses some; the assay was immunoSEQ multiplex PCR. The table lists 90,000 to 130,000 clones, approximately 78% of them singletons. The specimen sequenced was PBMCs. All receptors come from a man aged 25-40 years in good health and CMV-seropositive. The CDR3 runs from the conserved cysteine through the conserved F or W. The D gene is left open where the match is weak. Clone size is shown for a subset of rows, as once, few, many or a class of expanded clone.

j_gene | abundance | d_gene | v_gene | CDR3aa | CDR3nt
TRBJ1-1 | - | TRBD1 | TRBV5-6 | CASGQADEDMNTEAFF | TGTGCCAGCGGACAGGCGGATGAGGATATGAACACTGAAGCTTTCTTT
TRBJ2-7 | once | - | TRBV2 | CASSDTGFAYEQYF | TGTGCCAGCAGTGACACAGGGTTTGCATACGAGCAGTACTTC
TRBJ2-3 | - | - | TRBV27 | CASSGMTDTQYF | TGTGCCAGCAGCGGGATGACAGATACGCAGTATTTT
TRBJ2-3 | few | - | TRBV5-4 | CASSPDLATDTQYF | TGTGCCAGCAGCCCGGACTTAGCTACAGATACGCAGTATTTT
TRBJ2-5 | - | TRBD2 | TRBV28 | CASSFEASGDQETQYF | TGTGCCAGCAGCTTCGAGGCTAGCGGGGACCAAGAGACCCAGTACTTC
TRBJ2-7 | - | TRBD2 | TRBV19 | CASTPKVGGYEQYF | TGTGCCAGTACCCCCAAGGTCGGGGGGTACGAGCAGTACTTC
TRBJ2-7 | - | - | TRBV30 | CAWSPGTPNYEQYF | TGTGCCTGGAGTCCCGGGACACCTAACTACGAGCAGTACTTC
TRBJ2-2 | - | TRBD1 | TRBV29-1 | CSAAGTGFGTGELFF | TGCAGCGCCGCCGGGACAGGGTTTGGCACCGGGGAGCTGTTTTTT
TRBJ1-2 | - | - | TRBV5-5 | CASSLGSILNYGYTF | TGTGCCAGCAGCTTAGGGAGCATACTAAACTATGGCTACACCTTC
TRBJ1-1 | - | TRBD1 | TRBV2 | CASSSDRGYGEAFF | TGTGCCAGCAGTTCGGACAGGGGGTATGGTGAAGCTTTCTTT
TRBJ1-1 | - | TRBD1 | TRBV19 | CASSEIRDRGTEAFF | TGTGCCAGTAGTGAAATCCGGGACAGGGGGACTGAAGCTTTCTTT
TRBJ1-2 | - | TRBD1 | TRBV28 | CASSLQRTGGYGYTF | TGTGCCAGCAGTTTACAGCGAACAGGGGGTTATGGCTACACCTTC
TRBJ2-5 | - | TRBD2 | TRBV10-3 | CAISVGTSGETQYF | TGTGCCATCAGTGTCGGGACTAGCGGGGAGACCCAGTACTTC
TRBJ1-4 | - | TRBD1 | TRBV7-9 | CASSVWDRGLEKLFF | TGTGCCAGCAGCGTATGGGACAGGGGGCTTGAAAAACTGTTTTTT
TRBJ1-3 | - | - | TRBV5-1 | CASSSTVSGNTIYF | TGCGCCAGCAGCTCGACAGTCTCTGGAAACACCATATATTTT
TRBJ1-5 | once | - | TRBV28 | CASSIAGQFSNQPQHF | TGTGCCAGCAGTATAGCAGGACAGTTTAGCAATCAGCCCCAGCATTTT
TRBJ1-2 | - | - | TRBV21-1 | CASRGQGINYGYTF | TGTGCCAGCAGGGGACAGGGTATAAACTATGGCTACACCTTC
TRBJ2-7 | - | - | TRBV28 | CASSLVGDEQYF | TGTGCCAGCAGTTTGGTAGGGGACGAGCAGTACTTC
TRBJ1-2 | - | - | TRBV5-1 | CASSLDPGGYGYTF | TGCGCCAGCAGCTTGGATCCAGGAGGGTATGGCTACACCTTC
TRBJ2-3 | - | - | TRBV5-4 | CASSFLEAGDTQYF | TGTGCCAGCAGCTTCTTAGAGGCCGGAGATACGCAGTATTTT
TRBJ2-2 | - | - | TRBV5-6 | CASSLQGRTGELFF | TGTGCCAGCAGCTTACAGGGACGGACCGGGGAGCTGTTTTTT
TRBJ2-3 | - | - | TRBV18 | CASSPSGSTDTQYF | TGTGCCAGCTCACCAAGCGGATCCACAGATACGCAGTATTTT
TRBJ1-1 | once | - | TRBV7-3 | CASSLNPGRRTEAFF | TGTGCCAGCAGCTTAAACCCAGGGCGGCGCACTGAAGCTTTCTTT
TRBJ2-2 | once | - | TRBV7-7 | CASSFGEGNTGELFF | TGTGCCAGCAGCTTCGGGGAAGGGAACACCGGGGAGCTGTTTTTT
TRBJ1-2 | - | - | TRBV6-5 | CASSYDGLGYGYTF | TGTGCCAGCAGTTACGATGGGCTCGGCTATGGCTACACCTTC
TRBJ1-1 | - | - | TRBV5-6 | CASSWSNWGRGTEAFF | TGTGCCAGCAGCTGGTCGAATTGGGGTCGGGGCACTGAAGCTTTCTTT
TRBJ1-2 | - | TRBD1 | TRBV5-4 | CASSLEGAQGYTF | TGTGCCAGCAGCTTGGAGGGGGCTCAGGGCTACACCTTC